This is a list of T cell receptor beta chains from one sample in a study of cytomegalovirus exposure and HLA in healthy donors. Measured with immunoSEQ multiplex PCR; TCRdb has only the in-frame clones, and not every one. Among roughly 130,000 clones listed, roughly 74% were seen once. Sequencing was carried out using PBMCs. The source is a woman between 45 and 65 years old in good health and CMV-seropositive. Each CDR3 is given with its conserved first and last residue. D genes are given only for firm matches. The size entry is marked missing in some rows and otherwise reads once, few, many or a size class.

TRBJ2-3 | TRBV5-1 | - | - | CASSLAQIRDTQYF | TGCGCCAGCAGCTTGGCCCAAATACGGGATACGCAGTATTTT
TRBJ2-2 | TRBV19 | few | TRBD1 | CASKGAGPNTGELFF | TGTGCCAGTAAGGGGGCCGGACCGAACACCGGGGAGCTGTTTTTT
TRBJ1-2 | TRBV10-3 | - | TRBD1 | CALHQGGSGGYTF | TGTGCCCTCCATCAGGGGGGTAGCGGTGGCTACACCTTC
TRBJ1-4 | TRBV30 | - | TRBD1 | CAWSVQGINEKLFF | TGTGCCTGGAGTGTACAGGGGATTAATGAAAAACTGTTTTTT
TRBJ2-7 | TRBV30 | few | TRBD1 | CAWSEGTGNYYEQYF | TGTGCCTGGAGCGAGGGGACAGGGAATTACTACGAGCAGTACTTC
TRBJ2-3 | TRBV27 | - | - | CASSFFGEPTQYF | TGTGCCAGCAGTTTTTTCGGGGAGCCTACGCAGTATTTT
TRBJ1-1 | TRBV6-1 | few | - | CASTSGRSYPEAFF | TGTGCCAGCACCTCAGGGCGGTCCTACCCTGAAGCTTTCTTT
TRBJ2-3 | TRBV4-2 | - | TRBD2 | CASSLGLAGASGTDTQYF | TGTGCCAGCAGCCTGGGACTAGCGGGGGCCTCGGGCACAGATACGCAGTATTTT
TRBJ2-5 | TRBV7-9 | - | - | CASRRGGETQYF | TGTGCCAGCAGAAGGGGGGGGGAGACCCAGTACTTC
TRBJ2-1 | TRBV21-1 | few | - | CASRNGRGGGNEQFF | TGTGCCAGCCGCAATGGGAGGGGGGGCGGCAATGAGCAGTTCTTC
TRBJ1-2 | TRBV9 | - | - | CASSVTGHANYGYTF | TGTGCCAGCAGCGTGACAGGACACGCTAACTATGGCTACACCTTC
TRBJ2-3 | TRBV27 | - | TRBD2 | CASSFLAGYTDTQYF | TGTGCCAGCAGTTTCCTAGCGGGGTATACAGATACGCAGTATTTT
TRBJ2-6 | TRBV7-9 | - | TRBD1 | CASSLRGQGSGANVLTF | TGTGCCAGCAGCTTACGGGGACAGGGGTCTGGGGCCAACGTCCTGACTTTC
TRBJ2-5 | TRBV5-4 | - | TRBD2 | CASSHSNLLAGGETQYF | TGTGCCAGCAGCCATTCCAATCTACTAGCGGGGGGGGAGACCCAGTACTTC
TRBJ1-4 | TRBV9 | few | TRBD1 | CASSAGGADEKLFF | TGTGCCAGCAGTGCAGGGGGCGCGGATGAAAAACTGTTTTTT
TRBJ1-5 | TRBV5-6 | - | TRBD1 | CASSSGQGLGQPQHF | TGTGCCAGCAGCTCGGGACAGGGATTAGGCCAGCCCCAGCATTTT
TRBJ1-4 | TRBV4-2 | - | TRBD1 | CASSQAQGVKEKLFF | TGTGCCAGCAGCCAAGCCCAGGGGGTGAAGGAAAAACTGTTTTTT
TRBJ1-4 | TRBV5-6 | - | - | CASSWPGDSTNEKLFF | TGTGCCAGCAGCTGGCCCGGGGATTCAACTAATGAAAAACTGTTTTTT
TRBJ1-2 | TRBV10-3 | once | TRBD1 | CAISDPRGPEDGYTF | TGTGCCATCAGTGACCCCAGGGGGCCGGAAGATGGCTACACCTTC
TRBJ1-2 | TRBV6-1 | - | - | CASSAGGRGANYGYTF | TGTGCCAGCAGTGCCGGGGGGCGCGGAGCTAACTATGGCTACACCTTC
TRBJ2-2 | TRBV5-1 | once | - | CASNDGGNTGELFF | TGCGCCAGCAACGACGGGGGGAACACCGGGGAGCTGTTTTTT
TRBJ1-1 | TRBV6-5 | - | TRBD1 | CASSPWDRGGEAFF | TGTGCCAGCAGTCCTTGGGACAGGGGTGGCGAAGCTTTCTTT
TRBJ1-1 | TRBV7-6 | - | TRBD1 | CPSTPRDRGLTEAFF | TGTCCCAGCACGCCCCGGGACAGGGGCCTCACTGAAGCTTTCTTT
TRBJ2-5 | TRBV5-4 | few | - | CASSLVRAETQYF | TGTGCCAGCAGCTTGGTCAGGGCTGAGACCCAGTACTTC
TRBJ2-5 | TRBV30 | - | - | CAGGPQRETQYF | TGTGCGGGGGGGCCTCAGCGTGAGACCCAGTACTTC
TRBJ2-1 | TRBV18 | - | - | CASSPQAEQFF | TGTGCCAGCTCACCCCAGGCTGAGCAGTTCTTC
TRBJ2-3 | TRBV2 | - | TRBD2 | CASKRERTDTQYF | TGTGCCAGCAAGCGGGAGCGCACAGATACGCAGTATTTT
TRBJ1-6 | TRBV27 | - | - | CASTLMEGGNSPLHF | TGTGCCAGCACCCTTATGGAGGGTGGGAATTCACCCCTCCACTTT
TRBJ2-1 | TRBV4-3 | few | - | CASSQVDLISYNEQFF | TGCGCCAGCAGCCAAGTAGACTTAATCTCTTACAATGAGCAGTTCTTC
TRBJ1-4 | TRBV18 | - | - | CASSSRGEKLFF | TGTGCCAGCTCAAGCAGGGGTGAAAAACTGTTTTTT
TRBJ1-2 | TRBV4-2 | - | TRBD1 | CASSQDSGTGDGYTF | TGTGCCAGCAGCCAAGATTCGGGGACAGGGGATGGCTACACCTTC
TRBJ2-7 | TRBV18 | - | - | CASSPGHSYEQYF | TGTGCCAGCTCCCCCGGACACTCCTACGAGCAGTACTTC
TRBJ1-5 | TRBV6-1 | - | - | CASSDGRNQPQHF | TGTGCCAGCAGTGATGGCCGCAATCAGCCCCAGCATTTT
TRBJ2-5 | TRBV7-2 | few | - | CASSLGGGRKETQYF | TGTGCCAGCAGCTTGGGCGGGGGCCGTAAAGAGACCCAGTACTTC
TRBJ1-1 | TRBV10-3 | few | - | CASRQSAGNTEAFF | TGTGCCAGTAGACAGTCGGCGGGAAACACTGAAGCTTTCTTT
TRBJ2-7 | TRBV27 | once | - | CASSLRDTYEQYF | TGTGCCAGCAGTCTTAGGGACACCTACGAGCAGTACTTC
TRBJ1-1 | TRBV7-2 | - | - | CASSPQKQEEAFF | TGTGCCAGCAGCCCACAGAAGCAGGAAGAAGCTTTCTTT
TRBJ1-4 | TRBV6-1 | few | - | CASRDNRADEKLFF | TGTGCCAGCAGGGACAACAGGGCTGATGAAAAACTGTTTTTT
TRBJ1-1 | TRBV10-3 | - | TRBD1 | CAIVGQGYTEAFF | TGTGCCATCGTTGGACAGGGATACACTGAAGCTTTCTTT
TRBJ2-7 | TRBV7-6 | once | TRBD2 | CASSLSGGNYEQYF | TGTGCCAGCAGCCTTAGCGGGGGCAACTACGAGCAGTACTTC
TRBJ2-2 | TRBV2 | - | - | CASSELEVFRELFF | TGTGCCAGCAGTGAACTTGAGGTTTTCCGGGAGCTGTTTTTT
TRBJ2-3 | TRBV5-4 | - | TRBD2 | CASSTRLAGEGDTQYF | TGTGCCAGCAGCACCCGACTAGCGGGGGAAGGAGATACGCAGTATTTT
TRBJ1-1 | TRBV11-3 | once | - | CASPEWRRRTEAFF | TGTGCCAGCCCAGAGTGGCGCAGGCGCACTGAAGCTTTCTTT
TRBJ2-6 | TRBV5-1 | few | - | CASSQVLGANVLTF | TGCGCCAGCAGCCAGGTTCTTGGGGCCAACGTCCTGACTTTC
TRBJ2-5 | TRBV2 | - | - | CASSLNRDQETQYF | TGTGCCAGCAGTCTGAACAGGGATCAAGAGACCCAGTACTTC
TRBJ2-2 | TRBV13 | few | TRBD2 | CASSPLAGQGGELFF | TGTGCCAGCAGCCCGTTAGCGGGGCAGGGCGGGGAGCTGTTTTTT
TRBJ1-4 | TRBV6-1 | - | - | CASSEAQAGPEKLFF | TGTGCCAGCAGTGAAGCGCAAGCGGGGCCTGAAAAACTGTTTTTT
TRBJ2-2 | TRBV11-2 | few | TRBD2 | CASSFLAGGLNTGELFF | TGTGCCAGCAGCTTCCTAGCGGGGGGACTGAACACCGGGGAGCTGTTTTTT
TRBJ1-6 | TRBV18 | few | - | CASSPAGADSPLHF | TGTGCCAGCTCACCGGCGGGGGCTGATTCACCCCTCCACTTT
TRBJ1-2 | TRBV19 | - | - | CASSDHHRAQGYTF | TGTGCCAGTAGTGATCACCACAGGGCGCAAGGCTACACCTTC
TRBJ1-1 | TRBV9 | - | - | CASSAIQGNTEAFF | TGTGCCAGCAGCGCCATACAGGGTAACACTGAAGCTTTCTTT
TRBJ1-4 | TRBV7-2 | - | - | CASSPPGAGEKLFF | TGTGCCAGCAGCCCCCCGGGAGCGGGTGAAAAACTGTTTTTT
TRBJ1-1 | TRBV30 | - | TRBD1 | CAWKTGGLAFF | TGTGCCTGGAAGACAGGGGGCCTTGCTTTCTTT
TRBJ2-2 | TRBV5-1 | - | TRBD1 | CASSLQGQGRTGELFF | TGCGCCAGCAGCCTACAAGGACAGGGGCGCACCGGGGAGCTGTTTTTT
TRBJ2-1 | TRBV11-3 | - | - | CASSLDPNEQFF | TGTGCCAGCAGCTTAGATCCTAATGAGCAGTTCTTC
TRBJ1-2 | TRBV6-5 | - | TRBD1 | CATSRGQLTNYGYTF | TGTGCCACCAGTAGGGGACAGTTGACTAACTATGGCTACACCTTC
TRBJ2-5 | TRBV11-3 | - | TRBD2 | CASSYGTSGGLETQYF | TGTGCCAGCAGCTACGGGACTAGCGGGGGGTTAGAGACCCAGTACTTC
TRBJ2-3 | TRBV7-2 | - | - | CASRTDSFTDTQYF | TGTGCCAGCAGGACGGACAGCTTCACAGATACGCAGTATTTT
TRBJ1-2 | TRBV9 | - | TRBD1 | CASSVTPDRGIYGYTF | TGTGCCAGCAGCGTAACCCCGGACAGGGGAATCTATGGCTACACCTTC
TRBJ2-2 | TRBV30 | - | TRBD2 | CAWSGLARNTGELFF | TGTGCCTGGAGTGGACTAGCGAGAAACACCGGGGAGCTGTTTTTT